The entry that follows covers one TCR beta chain sequence. The data were obtained in a study of blood T cells in healthy people across ages. Together with a sample-barcoded 5' primer, a J-beta primer mix was included in a second PCR lasting 7 to 11 cycles. TCRdb called the 5' RACE reads again in MiXCR, with one record for every CDR3 protein. The sample shows hundreds of thousands of distinct CDR3 sequences, 40% to 45% of them seen only once. The specimen sequenced was blood. The source of this sequence is an elderly man in good health.

CDR3 coding DNA: TGCGCCAGCAGCAAAGGATACGGACAGGGTGGTTGGTCCTACAATGAGCAGTTCTTC. Its protein product is CASSKGYGQGGWSYNEQFF. J is TRBJ2-1 and V is TRBV4-3, with 8 bases aligning to TRBD1. The V segment lost 5 bases and the J segment 1 base; nucleotides outside the gene matches: 16. The length of the CDR3 is 19 residues. Germline assignment: CDR1 LGHNA and CDR2 YSLEER.